The 24 T cell receptor beta chains listed next were all sequenced from one sample in a study of T-cell memory formation after mild COVID-19. TCRdb ran MiXCR on the 5' RACE reads and lists one entry per CDR3 protein. This sample carries 550,000 to 700,000 distinct CDR3 sequences, approximately 18% of them seen once, and the ten largest clones take around 11%. What was sequenced was PBMCs or a T cell subset sorted from them (not recorded which). The receptors were gathered from an adult woman who had mild COVID-19 (a few samples of this study predate the infection). Cell type and time point are not known.

The V gene is TRBV6-5, the J gene TRBJ2-3; D gene uncertain. Per germline, CDR1 MNHEY and CDR2 SVGAGI. The ends were cut back, 8 bases at V and 0 bases at J, with 15 bases in the middle. The CDR3 consists of 15 residues. Here the CDR3 DNA reads TGTGCCAGCGGGGATGGCACCCTAAGCACAGATACGCAGTATTTT. It specifies CASGDGTLSTDTQYF.

The rearrangement joins TRBV7-8 to TRBJ1-2, with TRBD1 identical over 7 bases. CDR1 is SGHVS and CDR2 is FQNEAQ in the germline V gene. After removal of 2 bases from V and 4 bases from J, the junction contained 4 bases not matched to a gene. The CDR3 loop spans 14 amino acids. This chain's CDR3 is CASSLQGVGYGYTF. The CDR3 DNA is TGTGCCAGCAGCTTACAGGGGGTGGGCTATGGCTACACCTTC.

The V gene is TRBV27, the J gene TRBJ2-1, with TRBD2 matching 8 bases. V lost 3 bases, J lost 7 bases, and 8 bases stayed unmatched. The germline V gene encodes CDR1 MNHEY and CDR2 SMNVEV (reference sequence). The CDR3 is 15 residues long. This CDR3 is CASSLEAGVWNEQFF. CDR3 nucleotides: TGTGCCAGCAGTTTGGAAGCGGGGGTTTGGAATGAGCAGTTCTTC.

This clonotype showed up just a few times. The J gene is TRBJ2-3, the V gene TRBV5-5, with D maybe TRBD1 (6 bases). Germline V gives CDR1 SGHKS, CDR2 YYEKEE (reference sequence). The CDR3 covers 13 residues. Trimming stripped 4 bases from V and 6 bases from J, with 12 bases between. CDR3 nucleotide sequence: TGTGCCAGCAGCCTTGCAGACAGGGATACGCAGTATTTT. Its translation is CASSLADRDTQYF.

The chain couples TRBV6-1 to TRBJ1-4, with 8 bases identical to TRBD1. The CDR3 totals 13 residues. Per germline, CDR1 MNHNS and CDR2 SASEGT. Trimming at V came to 8 bases and at J to 7 bases, leaving 6 bases not matched to a gene. CDR3 sequence (DNA): TGTGCCAGCTGCCGGACAGGGAGTGAAAAACTGTTTTTT. Protein: CASCRTGSEKLFF.

A few counts support this clonotype. The chain joins TRBV7-2 to TRBJ2-5, with D unclear. The ends were cut back, 3 bases at V and 6 bases at J, with 8 bases in the middle. Looked up from germline, CDR1 is SGHTA and CDR2 is FQGNSA. The CDR3 has 12 amino acids. The CDR3 region is CASSFPRKTQYF. The DNA of the CDR3 is TGTGCCAGCAGCTTTCCCCGTAAGACCCAGTACTTC.

This clonotype was found a few times. The CDR3 loop is CSVAGTGSTYNEQFF. The CDR3 DNA is TGCAGCGTAGCCGGGACAGGGAGCACCTACAATGAGCAGTTCTTC. V and J are TRBV29-1 and TRBJ2-1, with 9 bases fitting TRBD1. The CDR3 sequence is 15 residues long. Germline lookup yields CDR1 SQVTM and CDR2 ANQGSEA. Trimming took 6 bases from V and 2 from J; bases not matched to a gene: 8.

This clonotype was detected a few times. The V gene is TRBV5-6, the J gene TRBJ2-3; tentative D call: TRBD2 (6 bases). V lost 1 base and J 0 bases, leaving 9 bases between the germline ends. The CDR3 contains 15 residues. CDR1 SGHDT and CDR2 YYEEEE come from the germline V gene. This CDR3 reads CASSLYGSSTDTQYF. CDR3 DNA sequence: TGTGCCAGCAGCTTGTACGGGAGTAGCACAGATACGCAGTATTTT.

This clonotype was seen repeatedly, ten times or more. This sequence joins TRBV3-1 and TRBJ1-6, with 8 bases fitting TRBD1. CDR3 length equals 13 residues. Germline V gene data show CDR1 as LGHDT and CDR2 as YNNKEL (reference sequence). V lost 5 bases and J lost 10; bases outside the gene matches: 4. The CDR3 DNA reads as TGTGCCAGCAGCGGACAGGGCGGATCACCCCTCCACTTT. Its translation: CASSGQGGSPLHF.

This clonotype was seen a handful of times. The chain joins TRBV4-1 to TRBJ1-2, with D maybe TRBD1 (6 bases). Trimming took off 0 bases at V and 6 bases at J, with 11 bases between the two ends. This CDR3 is 14 amino acids long. Germline CDR1 MGHRA, CDR2 YSYEKL. CDR3 in DNA: TGCGCCAGCAGCCAAGAAGCCCAGGGGAATGGCTACACCTTC. It codes for CASSQEAQGNGYTF.

V usage is TRBV5-1 and J usage is TRBJ2-3, with a possible D match to TRBD1 (6 bases). The ends were cut back, 4 bases at V and 2 bases at J, with 17 bases in the middle. Germline values: CDR1 SGHRS, CDR2 YFSETQ. The CDR3 runs to 16 residues. The CDR3 here is CASSLDNRVDTDTQYF. In DNA, the CDR3 is TGCGCCAGCAGCCTAGACAACAGGGTGGACACAGATACGCAGTATTTT.

In its sample, this clonotype was seen a few times. The gene calls are TRBV15 and TRBJ1-3; 9 nucleotides line up with TRBD1. This CDR3 contains 15 residues. The V and J ends lost 4 bases and 5 bases, in that order; junction bases with no gene match: 6. Germline CDR1 LNHNV, CDR2 YYDKDF (reference sequence). DNA for the CDR3: TGTGCCACCAGCACCCAGGACAGGGGTAGAAACACCATATATTTT. As protein: CATSTQDRGRNTIYF.

This chain uses TRBV11-2 with TRBJ2-1; perhaps TRBD2 as D (5 bases). The ends were cut back, 0 bases at V and 0 bases at J, with 12 bases in the middle. Germline values: CDR1 SGHAT, CDR2 FQNNGV. The CDR3 is 17 amino acids. The CDR3 coding sequence is TGTGCCAGCAGCTTAGAGGGTGGACTTAGCTCCTACAATGAGCAGTTCTTC. It yields the protein CASSLEGGLSSYNEQFF.

This clonotype came up a few times. One end of the junction is discordant with germline, which a read error may explain. The chain carries TRBV18 and TRBJ2-7; D may be TRBD1 (6 bases). Germline loops: CDR1 KGHSH, CDR2 LQKENI. The CDR3 is 13 residues long. CDR3 coding DNA: TGTGCCAGCTCACCTCCCCAGGGGTACGTGCAGTACTTC. This gives the protein CASSPPQGYVQYF.

The chain has TRBV6-5 and TRBJ1-5, with 10 bases identical to TRBD1. CDR1 is MNHEY and CDR2 is SVGAGI in the germline V gene. Trimming removed 4 bases from V and 7 bases from J; junction bases left unmatched: 4. The CDR3 runs 14 residues. The chain's CDR3 is CASSWDRGGQPQHF. As DNA, the CDR3 is TGTGCCAGCAGTTGGGACAGGGGAGGGCAGCCCCAGCATTTT.

V usage is TRBV7-9 and J usage is TRBJ1-5, with a possible D match to TRBD1 (5 bases). This CDR3 comprises 15 residues. The V end was cut by 3 bases, the J end by 6 bases, with 15 bases between. Germline V CDR1 and CDR2: SEHNR, FQNEAQ (reference sequence). The CDR3 protein is CASSLGSPGGQPQHF. CDR3 nucleotide sequence: TGTGCCAGCAGCTTGGGGTCTCCTGGGGGTCAGCCCCAGCATTTT.

The chain is built from TRBV20-1 and TRBJ2-3; 10 bases are a match to TRBD2. The length of the CDR3 is 17 residues. Per the germline V gene, CDR1 is DFQATT and CDR2 is SNEGSKA (reference sequence). J lost 1 base, V lost 1 base, and 8 bases had no gene match. The DNA of the CDR3 is TGCAGTGCTAGAGTAGCGGGGGGATGGGGGCGCACAGATACGCAGTATTTT. Protein product: CSARVAGGWGRTDTQYF.

The table lists this clonotype with a few counts. The CDR3 nucleotides are TGTGCCAGCAGCTCGTCCCGGGACAGGTTCAGCCGAGGGGAGACCCAGTACTTC. Protein sequence: CASSSSRDRFSRGETQYF. This rearrangement joins TRBV11-2 to TRBJ2-5, with TRBD1 identical over 8 bases. Germline CDR1 SGHAT, CDR2 FQNNGV. This CDR3 is 18 amino acids long. The trim removed 4 bases at V and 5 bases at J, leaving 18 bases unmatched.

The sample holds a few counts of this clonotype. The gene calls are TRBV12-3 or TRBV12-4 and TRBJ2-3; D gene ambiguous. With 6 bases removed from V and 6 bases from J, the gap between germline ends came to 13 bases. This CDR3 contains 13 residues. CDR3 DNA sequence: TGTGCCAGCAGGCCGGCCGGTACGGATACGCAGTATTTT. Amino acids: CASRPAGTDTQYF.

This clonotype was found a few times. In nucleotides, the CDR3 is TGCGCCAGCAGCGAAATCAGGGGGACGGGGGAGACCCAGTACTTC. It translates to CASSEIRGTGETQYF. This rearrangement joins TRBV5-1 to TRBJ2-5; 7 positions match TRBD1. The germline CDR1 and CDR2 sequences are SGHRS and YFSETQ. V lost 4 bases, J lost 5 bases, and 11 bases stayed unmatched. The length of the CDR3 is 15 residues.

The J gene is TRBJ2-5, the V gene TRBV25-1; unclear D gene. V was clipped by 4 bases and J by 1 base, with 7 bases between them. The CDR3 is made up of 13 amino acids. The V gene's germline CDR1 is MGHDK and CDR2 SYGVNS. The CDR3 region has the DNA TGTGCCAGCAGTGTAACACTCCAAGAGACCCAGTACTTC. Amino acids: CASSVTLQETQYF.

In its sample, this clonotype was seen a few times. This chain uses TRBV5-6 with TRBJ2-3; 10 bases map to TRBD2. Unmatched junction bases numbered 2, after V lost 2 bases and J lost 2 bases. The germline CDR1 and CDR2 sequences are SGHDT and YYEEEE. The CDR3 has 15 residues. CDR3 nucleotide sequence: TGTGCCAGCAGCTTTAGCGGGGGGCCCACAGATACGCAGTATTTT. Translated, it gives CASSFSGGPTDTQYF.

A few counts support this clonotype. J is TRBJ2-1 and V is TRBV4-1; 8 nucleotides agree with TRBD2. Germline CDR1 and CDR2: MGHRA and YSYEKL. The CDR3 is made up of 17 amino acids. Trimming at V came to 3 bases and at J to 4 bases, leaving 11 bases not matched to a gene. CDR3 bases: TGCGCCAGCAGCCACGGCCCGGGACTAGGGGGATACAATGAGCAGTTCTTC. This encodes CASSHGPGLGGYNEQFF.

This clonotype was detected only a few times. The V call is TRBV19, the J call TRBJ2-4, with no clear D. The CDR3 is 14 amino acids. The V gene lost 7 bases and the J gene lost 4 bases, with 14 bases spanning the gap. CDR1 and CDR2 from the germline V gene are LNHDA and SQIVND (reference sequence). The DNA of the CDR3 is TGTGCCAGTATGGACGCCTTAAGGAAAAACATTCAGTACTTC. This codes for CASMDALRKNIQYF. The variable domain in full, with the rest retrieved from reference TRBV19 and TRBJ2-4, is DGGITQSPKYLFRKEGQNVTLSCEQNLNHDAMYWYRQDPGQGLRLIYYSQIVNDFQKGDIAEGYSVSREKKESFPLTVTSAQKNPTAFYLCASMDALRKNIQYFGAGTRLSVL.